This TCR beta chain was obtained from a study of T cells after yellow fever vaccination (dated by TCRdb to the late 2010s). About the study as a whole: The SMART-Seq v4 Ultra Low Input RNA kit was used to prepare libraries from fractions with low cell numbers. Bulk TCR alpha and beta repertoires were sequenced longitudinally to track T-cell clones before and after primary and booster YFV17D yellow fever vaccination. The cohort comprised two healthy male donors, one aged 18 to 30 and one aged 30 to 40 years. Blood samples were taken at several timepoints before and after primary and secondary immunization, and bulk PBMC replicates and cell subsets were isolated.

Broader findings and caveats from the paper: Compared with the primary T-cell response, the secondary T-cell response was faster but weaker, reaching its peak on day 5 rather than on day 15. A small fraction of clonotypes appeared in both the CD4 and CD8 compartments, likely as a result of convergent recombination. Most clones expanded after primary vaccination were re-detected after the booster (about 96% of CD4 and approximately 88% of CD8), suggesting broad memory maintenance. Because only two donors were included in the study, the extent to which the findings can be generalized is limited. FACS-sorted repertoires could contain abundant contaminating clonotypes from the bulk population, so computational filtering was required.

Trimming takes 1 base from V and 1 base from J, and the germline ends sit 4 bases apart. From the cysteine up to the phenylalanine, the CDR3 has a length of 13 residues. The retained sequence is limited to the CDR3, 39 bases, with the frame set at the first base. The germline V gene provides CDR1 LGHNA and CDR2 YSLEER. This clonotype was observed at least ten times. Which antigen it targets is not known. Per-base quality was not reported, and no clone a single base away is much larger than it. TCR cDNA was synthesized by 5'RACE template switching, through which a universal primer site and unique molecular identifiers were introduced. Priming for cDNA synthesis came from both the TCR alpha and TCR beta constant segments. Library amplification used two PCR steps, and the second PCR step added sample barcodes and sequencing adapters. Sequencing of the libraries was done on either Illumina HiSeq 2500 (2x100 bp) or NovaSeq (2x150 bp). The authors' pipeline ran thus. MIGEC was used to demultiplex reads and collapse the reads into UMI consensus sequences, and MiXCR was used for V(D)J alignment. Clonotypes responding to the vaccine were identified with edgeR on replicate PBMC samples, with the criteria of FDR below 0.01 and a log2 fold change above 5 up to day 15. Each bulk clonotype was labeled CD4 or CD8 based on which sequenced repertoire, CD4 or CD8, contained the clonotype at higher abundance. TCRdb itself trimmed the public reads at Q25 with fastp, ran MiXCR and retained productive beta chains. Duplicate CDR3 protein sequences are folded into a single record with the most common DNA and genes. V and J calls and clone size were set by TCRdb, not the authors. In all, the sample holds more than 250,000 distinct CDR3 sequences, and around 6.8% of those were seen once. The ten largest clones represent roughly a sixth of the sample.

The sample's treatment or condition label, decoded: live attenuated yellow fever vaccine strain. At each blood-draw timepoint, two biological replicates of bulk PBMCs were obtained. A standard Ficoll-Paque protocol was used to isolate PBMCs from peripheral blood. TriZol was used to extract RNA from bulk PBMCs, CD4 and CD8 fractions, and dextramer-positive and dextramer-negative fractions. This sequence was found in a man between 18 and 29 years old who received the YFV17D yellow fever vaccine. Here the chain combines TRBV4-3 and TRBJ1-1; the D segment cannot be called with confidence. Here the sequenced sample was PBMCs, taken 45 days after the first yellow fever vaccination. At the DNA level, the sequence is TGCGCCAGCAGCCAAGGGAGGAACACTGAAGCTTTCTTT. Its protein reads: CASSQGRNTEAFF.